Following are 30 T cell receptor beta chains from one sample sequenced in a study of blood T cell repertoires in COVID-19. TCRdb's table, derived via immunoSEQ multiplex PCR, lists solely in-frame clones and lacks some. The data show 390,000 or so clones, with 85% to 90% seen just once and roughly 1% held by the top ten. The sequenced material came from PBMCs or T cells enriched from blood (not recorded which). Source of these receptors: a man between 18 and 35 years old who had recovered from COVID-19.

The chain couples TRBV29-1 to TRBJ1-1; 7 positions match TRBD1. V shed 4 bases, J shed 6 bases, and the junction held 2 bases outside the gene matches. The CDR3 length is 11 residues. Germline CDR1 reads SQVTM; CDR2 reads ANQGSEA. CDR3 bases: TGCAGCGTTGGGGGGACAGCTGAAGCTTTCTTT. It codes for CSVGGTAEAFF.

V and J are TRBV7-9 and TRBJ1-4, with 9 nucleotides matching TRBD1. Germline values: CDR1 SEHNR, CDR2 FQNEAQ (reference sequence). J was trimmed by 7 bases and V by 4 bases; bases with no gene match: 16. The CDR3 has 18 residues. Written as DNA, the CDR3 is TGTGCCAGCAGCTCCACGGACAGGGGTTGGCCCCTCGGTGAAAAACTGTTTTTT. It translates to CASSSTDRGWPLGEKLFF. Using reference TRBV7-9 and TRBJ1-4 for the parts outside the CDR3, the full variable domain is DTGVSQNPRHKITKRGQNVTFRCDPISEHNRLYWYRQTLGQGPEFLTYFQNEAQLEKSRLLSDRFSAERPKGSFSTLEIQRTEQGDSAMYLCASSSTDRGWPLGEKLFFGSGTQLSVL.

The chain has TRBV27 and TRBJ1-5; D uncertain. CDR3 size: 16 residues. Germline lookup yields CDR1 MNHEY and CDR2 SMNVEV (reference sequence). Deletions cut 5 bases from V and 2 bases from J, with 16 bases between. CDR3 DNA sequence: TGTGCCAGCAGTCCGCGGGGAGGAGAGGGCAATCAGCCCCAGCATTTT. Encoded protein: CASSPRGGEGNQPQHF.

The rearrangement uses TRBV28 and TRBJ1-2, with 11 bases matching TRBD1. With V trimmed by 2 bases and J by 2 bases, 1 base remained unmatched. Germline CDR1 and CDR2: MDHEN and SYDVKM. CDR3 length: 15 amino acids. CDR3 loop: CASSLRDRGNYGYTF. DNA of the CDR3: TGTGCCAGCAGTTTAAGGGACAGGGGGAACTATGGCTACACCTTC.

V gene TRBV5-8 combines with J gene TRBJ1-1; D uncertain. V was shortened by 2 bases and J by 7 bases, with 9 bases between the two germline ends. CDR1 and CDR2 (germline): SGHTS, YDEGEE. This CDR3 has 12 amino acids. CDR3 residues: CASSFEFNEAFF. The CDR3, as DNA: TGTGCCAGCAGCTTCGAGTTTAATGAAGCTTTCTTT. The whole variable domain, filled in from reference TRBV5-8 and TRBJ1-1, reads EAGVTQSPTHLIKTRGQQATLRCSPISGHTSVYWYQQALGLGLQFLLWYDEGEERNRGNFPPRFSGRQFPNYSSELNVNALELEDSALYLCASSFEFNEAFFGQGTRLTVV.

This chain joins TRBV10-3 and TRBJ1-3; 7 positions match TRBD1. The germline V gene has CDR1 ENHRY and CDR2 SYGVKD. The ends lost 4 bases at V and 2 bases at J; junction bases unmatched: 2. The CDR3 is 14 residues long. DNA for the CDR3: TGTGCCATCAGTGGAAGGGGGCCTGGAAACACCATATATTTT. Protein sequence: CAISGRGPGNTIYF.

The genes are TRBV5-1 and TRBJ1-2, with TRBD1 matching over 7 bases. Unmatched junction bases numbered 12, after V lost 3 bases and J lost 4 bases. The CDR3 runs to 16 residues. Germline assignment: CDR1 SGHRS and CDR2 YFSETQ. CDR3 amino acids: CASSWTLGGPSYGYTF. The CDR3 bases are TGCGCCAGCAGCTGGACCTTAGGGGGCCCCTCCTATGGCTACACCTTC.

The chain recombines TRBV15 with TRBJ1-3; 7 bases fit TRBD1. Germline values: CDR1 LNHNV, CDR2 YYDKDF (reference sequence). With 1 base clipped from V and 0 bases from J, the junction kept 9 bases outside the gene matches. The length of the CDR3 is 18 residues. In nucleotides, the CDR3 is TGTGCCACCAGCAGAGGTCCCGGGACAGTTAGCTCTGGAAACACCATATATTTT. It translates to CATSRGPGTVSSGNTIYF.

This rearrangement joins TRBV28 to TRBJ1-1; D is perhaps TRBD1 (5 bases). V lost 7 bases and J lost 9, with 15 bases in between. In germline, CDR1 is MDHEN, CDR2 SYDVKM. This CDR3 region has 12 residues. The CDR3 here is CASTSGSEKAFF. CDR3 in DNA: TGTGCCAGCACCTCAGGGTCGGAAAAAGCTTTCTTT.

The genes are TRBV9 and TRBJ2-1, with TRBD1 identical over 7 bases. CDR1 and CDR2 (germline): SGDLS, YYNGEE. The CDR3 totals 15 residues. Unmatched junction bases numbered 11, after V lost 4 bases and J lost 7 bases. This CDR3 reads CASSPGSGGNNEQFF. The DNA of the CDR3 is TGTGCCAGCAGCCCCGGGTCAGGGGGTAATAATGAGCAGTTCTTC.

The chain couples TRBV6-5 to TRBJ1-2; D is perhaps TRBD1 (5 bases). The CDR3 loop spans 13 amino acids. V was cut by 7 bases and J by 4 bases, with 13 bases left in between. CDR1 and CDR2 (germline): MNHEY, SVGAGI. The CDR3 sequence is CASNPGYPYGYTF. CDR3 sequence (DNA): TGTGCCAGCAATCCAGGGTACCCCTATGGCTACACCTTC.

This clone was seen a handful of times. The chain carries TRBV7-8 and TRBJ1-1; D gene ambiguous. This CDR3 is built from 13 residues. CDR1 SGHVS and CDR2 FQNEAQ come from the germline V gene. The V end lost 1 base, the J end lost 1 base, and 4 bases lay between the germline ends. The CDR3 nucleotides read TGTGCCAGCAGCTTAGGTCAGAACACTGAAGCTTTCTTT. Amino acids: CASSLGQNTEAFF. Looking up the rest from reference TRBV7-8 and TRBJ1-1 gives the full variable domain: GAGVSQSPRYKVAKRGQDVALRCDPISGHVSLFWYQQALGQGPEFLTYFQNEAQLDKSGLPSDRFFAERPEGSVSTLKIQRTQQEDSAVYLCASSLGQNTEAFFGQGTRLTVV.

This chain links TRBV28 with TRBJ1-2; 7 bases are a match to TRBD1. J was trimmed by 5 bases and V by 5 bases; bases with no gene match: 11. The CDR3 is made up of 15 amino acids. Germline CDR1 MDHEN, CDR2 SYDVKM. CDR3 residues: CASSPIGQASYGYTF. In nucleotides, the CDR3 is TGTGCCAGCAGTCCAATCGGACAGGCGTCGTATGGCTACACCTTC.

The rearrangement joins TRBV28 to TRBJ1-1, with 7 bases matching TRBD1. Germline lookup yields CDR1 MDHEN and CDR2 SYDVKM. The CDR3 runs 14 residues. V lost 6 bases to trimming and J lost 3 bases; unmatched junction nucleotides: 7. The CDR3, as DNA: TGTGCCAGCAGCGTACGACAGGGATACACTGAAGCTTTCTTT. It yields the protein CASSVRQGYTEAFF.

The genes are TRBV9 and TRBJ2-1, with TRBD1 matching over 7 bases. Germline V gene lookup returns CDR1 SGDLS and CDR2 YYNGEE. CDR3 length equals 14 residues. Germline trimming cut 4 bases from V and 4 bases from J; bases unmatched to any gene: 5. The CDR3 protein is CASSFGTEYNEQFF. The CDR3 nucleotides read TGTGCCAGCAGCTTCGGGACAGAGTACAATGAGCAGTTCTTC. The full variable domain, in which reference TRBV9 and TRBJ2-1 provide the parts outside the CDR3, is DSGVTQTPKHLITATGQRVTLRCSPRSGDLSVYWYQQSLDQGLQFLIQYYNGEERAKGNILERFSAQQFPDLHSELNLSSLELGDSALYFCASSFGTEYNEQFFGPGTRLTVL.

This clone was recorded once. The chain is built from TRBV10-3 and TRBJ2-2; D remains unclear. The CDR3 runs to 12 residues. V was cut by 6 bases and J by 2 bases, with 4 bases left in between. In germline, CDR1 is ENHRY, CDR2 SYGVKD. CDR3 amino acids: CAIRTNTGELFF. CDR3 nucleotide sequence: TGTGCCATCAGGACAAACACCGGGGAGCTGTTTTTT.

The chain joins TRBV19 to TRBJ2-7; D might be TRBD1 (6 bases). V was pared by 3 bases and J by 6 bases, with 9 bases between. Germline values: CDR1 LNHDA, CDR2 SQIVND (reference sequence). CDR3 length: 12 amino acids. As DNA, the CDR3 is TGTGCCAGTAGTATCCCAGGGGTCGAGCAGTACTTC. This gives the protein CASSIPGVEQYF. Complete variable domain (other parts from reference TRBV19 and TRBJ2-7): DGGITQSPKYLFRKEGQNVTLSCEQNLNHDAMYWYRQDPGQGLRLIYYSQIVNDFQKGDIAEGYSVSREKKESFPLTVTSAQKNPTAFYLCASSIPGVEQYFGPGTRLTVT.

For the CDR3, the DNA is TGTGCCAGCAGCGTACAAGCGGGGAGAAACGAGCAGTACTTC. As protein: CASSVQAGRNEQYF. The chain is built from TRBV9 and TRBJ2-7; 7 bases are a match to TRBD2. Germline CDR1 and CDR2: SGDLS and YYNGEE. The CDR3 is 14 residues long. V was pared by 1 base and J by 5 bases, with 6 bases of the junction left unmatched.

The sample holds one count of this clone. The CDR3: CASSQTLITMTVTNYGYTF. CDR3 coding DNA: TGCGCCAGCAGCCAAACACTAATAACGATGACAGTTACTAACTATGGCTACACCTTC. This chain joins TRBV4-1 and TRBJ1-2; D perhaps matches TRBD1 (5 bases). This CDR3 contains 19 residues. Germline loops: CDR1 MGHRA, CDR2 YSYEKL. Trimming shortened V by 2 bases and J by 0 bases, and 22 bases separated the two germline ends.

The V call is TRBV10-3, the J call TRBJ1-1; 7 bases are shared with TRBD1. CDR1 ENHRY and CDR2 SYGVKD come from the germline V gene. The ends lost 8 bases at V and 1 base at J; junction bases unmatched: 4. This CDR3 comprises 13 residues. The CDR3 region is CAIPWTGNTEAFF. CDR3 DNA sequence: TGTGCCATCCCCTGGACAGGGAACACTGAAGCTTTCTTT.

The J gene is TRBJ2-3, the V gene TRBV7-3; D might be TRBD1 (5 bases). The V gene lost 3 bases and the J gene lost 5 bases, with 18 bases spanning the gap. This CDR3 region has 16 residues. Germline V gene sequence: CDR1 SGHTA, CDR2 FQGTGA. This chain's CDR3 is CASSFAGLGVGDTQYF. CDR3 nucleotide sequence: TGTGCCAGCAGCTTTGCTGGCCTAGGGGTTGGAGATACGCAGTATTTT.

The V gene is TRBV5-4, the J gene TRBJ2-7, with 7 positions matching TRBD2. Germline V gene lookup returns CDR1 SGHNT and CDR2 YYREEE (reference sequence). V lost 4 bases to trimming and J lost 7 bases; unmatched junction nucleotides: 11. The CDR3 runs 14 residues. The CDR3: CASSVGLVSGEQYF. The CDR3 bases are TGTGCCAGCAGCGTCGGACTAGTATCGGGTGAGCAGTACTTC.

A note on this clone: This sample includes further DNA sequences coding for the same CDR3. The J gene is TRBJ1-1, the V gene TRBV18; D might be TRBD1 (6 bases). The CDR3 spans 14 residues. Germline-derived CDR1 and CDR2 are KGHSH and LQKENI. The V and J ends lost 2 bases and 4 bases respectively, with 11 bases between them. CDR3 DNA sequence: TGTGCCAGCTCACCAGCAGGGGTTGGCACTGAAGCTTTCTTT. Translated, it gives CASSPAGVGTEAFF.

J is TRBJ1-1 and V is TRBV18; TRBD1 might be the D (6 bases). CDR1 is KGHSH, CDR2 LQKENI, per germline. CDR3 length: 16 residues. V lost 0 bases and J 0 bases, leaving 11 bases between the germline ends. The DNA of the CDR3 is TGTGCCAGCTCACCACCGGGGGGGCACATGAACACTGAAGCTTTCTTT. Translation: CASSPPGGHMNTEAFF.

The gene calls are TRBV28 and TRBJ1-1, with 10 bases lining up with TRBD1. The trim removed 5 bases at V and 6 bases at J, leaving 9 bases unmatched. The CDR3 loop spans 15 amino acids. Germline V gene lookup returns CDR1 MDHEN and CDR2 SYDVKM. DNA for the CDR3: TGTGCCAGCAGTCCAGGACAGGGGGGGAGGGCTGAAGCTTTCTTT. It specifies CASSPGQGGRAEAFF.

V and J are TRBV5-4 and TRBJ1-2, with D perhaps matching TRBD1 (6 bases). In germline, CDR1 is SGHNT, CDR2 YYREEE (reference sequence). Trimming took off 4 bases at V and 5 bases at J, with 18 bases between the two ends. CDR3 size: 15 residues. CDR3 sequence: CASSRDTSHRYGYTF. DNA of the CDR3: TGTGCCAGCAGCCGGGACACGTCCCATAGATATGGCTACACCTTC.

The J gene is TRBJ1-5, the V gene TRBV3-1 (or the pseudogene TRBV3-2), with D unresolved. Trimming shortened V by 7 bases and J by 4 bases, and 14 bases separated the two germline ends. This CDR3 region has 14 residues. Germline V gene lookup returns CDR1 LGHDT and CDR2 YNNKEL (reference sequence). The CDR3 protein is CASTFTGSNQPQHF. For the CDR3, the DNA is TGTGCCAGCACCTTTACCGGGAGTAATCAGCCCCAGCATTTT.

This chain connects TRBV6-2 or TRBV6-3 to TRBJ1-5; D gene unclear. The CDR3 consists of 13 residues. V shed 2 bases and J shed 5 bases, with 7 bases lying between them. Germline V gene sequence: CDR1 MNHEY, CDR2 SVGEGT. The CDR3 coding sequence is TGTGCCAGCAGTTACCTCCGCGATCAGCCCCAGCATTTT. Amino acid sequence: CASSYLRDQPQHF.

The CDR3 is CASSLLGRGGHSEQFF. CDR3 coding DNA: TGCGCCAGCAGCTTGCTAGGACGGGGGGGACATAGTGAGCAGTTCTTC. The chain carries TRBV5-1 and TRBJ2-1; 8 bases are a match to TRBD2. CDR3 length: 16 amino acids. Germline CDR1 and CDR2: SGHRS and YFSETQ. The J segment lost 9 bases and the V segment lost 1 base, leaving 12 bases of the junction unmatched.

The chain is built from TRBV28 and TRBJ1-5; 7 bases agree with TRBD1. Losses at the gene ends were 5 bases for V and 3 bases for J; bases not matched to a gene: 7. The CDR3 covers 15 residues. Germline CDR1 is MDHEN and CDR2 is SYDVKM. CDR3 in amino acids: CASSEGQSNNQPQHF. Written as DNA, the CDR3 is TGTGCCAGCAGTGAGGGACAGTCCAACAATCAGCCCCAGCATTTT.